The source of this TCR beta chain is a study of blood T cell repertoires in COVID-19. Study-wide context: Both acute and convalescent COVID-19 samples were obtained from the United States, Italy and Spain. PBMCs, B-cell-depleted T cells, or T cells provided the cDNA or gDNA that made up the material.

V was cut by 5 bases and J by 5 bases, with 7 bases left in between. CDR1 is SGHRS and CDR2 is YFSETQ in the germline V gene. The CDR3 loop spans 12 amino acids. In the source study's methods: Amplifying reference gene primers gave estimates of nucleated cell counts. TCRdb keeps only in-frame clones here, not all; method: immunoSEQ multiplex PCR. The V and J calls and the clone size are those of that table, but D and trimming were determined from the DNA. The repertoire includes roughly 440,000 clones, around 89% of them detected once, and 10% to 15% sits in the top ten. Seattle-derived patients entered the study during active infection and were followed longitudinally.

This receptor was identified in a woman aged 45-59 years with COVID-19, enrolled during active disease. Sequencing was performed on peripheral blood. V usage is TRBV5-1 and J usage is TRBJ2-2, with a weak D call TRBD1 (6 bases). CDR3 residues: CASRQGTGELFF. The CDR3 region has the DNA TGCGCCAGCAGGCAGGGGACCGGGGAGCTGTTTTTT.